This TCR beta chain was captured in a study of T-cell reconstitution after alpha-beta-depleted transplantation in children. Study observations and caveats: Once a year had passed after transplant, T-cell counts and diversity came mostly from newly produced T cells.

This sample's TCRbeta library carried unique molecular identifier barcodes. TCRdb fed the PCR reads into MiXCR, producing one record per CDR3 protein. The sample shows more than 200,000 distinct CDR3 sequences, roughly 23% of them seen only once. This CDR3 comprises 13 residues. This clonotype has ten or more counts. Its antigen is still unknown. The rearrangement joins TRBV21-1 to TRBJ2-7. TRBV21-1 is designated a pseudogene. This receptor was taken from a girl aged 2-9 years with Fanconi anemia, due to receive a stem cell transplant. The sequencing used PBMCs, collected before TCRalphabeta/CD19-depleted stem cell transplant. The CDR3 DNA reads TGTGCCAGCAGCAAAGAAGAAAGCTACGAGCAGTACTTC. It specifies CASSKEESYEQYF.